This T cell receptor beta chain emerged from a study of Ad26.COV2.S vaccination and SARS-CoV-2 variants. Described treatment: 15 to 20 received Ad26.COV2.S at low or high dose, single or two shots; about 5 received placebo; per-sample allocation not given. Day 63 after the first vaccine or placebo injection was the time point for sampling. The shot given was an Ad26 vector that makes Wuhan-strain SARS-CoV-2 spike. This clone showed up just once. Trimming took 0 bases from V and 6 from J, leaving 11 bases between them. This CDR3 is 14 amino acids long. CDR1 SGHDT and CDR2 YYEEEE come from the germline V gene. Only in-frame clones appear in the TCRdb table, and some are missing; sequencing was by immunoSEQ multiplex PCR. In the table there are some 370,000 clones, roughly 85% of which are singletons.

The receptor's source is a person aged 18-65 years who received the Ad26.COV2.S COVID-19 vaccine or a placebo. V is TRBV5-6 and J is TRBJ2-3; tentative D call: TRBD1 (5 bases). The source material was peripheral blood, sampled in a trial of Ad26.COV2.S vaccine versus placebo. The chain's CDR3 is CASSLVQGIDTQYF. The CDR3 bases are TGTGCCAGCAGCTTGGTCCAGGGCATCGATACGCAGTATTTT.